The clone carrying this TCR beta chain was counted once. Original handling: Quantification of nucleated cells was approximated via reference gene primer amplification. Repertoires were generated with immunoSEQ multiplex PCR, while TCRdb's copy carries only in-frame clones and drops some. Clone size and the V and J calls come from that table; the DNA yielded D and trimming. The table shows more than 70,000 clones, with less than 90% occurring only once. Germline values: CDR1 SGHTA, CDR2 FQGNSA. V dropped 0 bases and J dropped 3 bases, with 16 bases sitting between them. The CDR3 has 17 amino acids. This sample was included in a study of blood T cell repertoires in COVID-19. Study context: Material from acute and convalescent COVID-19 was sourced from the United States, Italy and Spain. PBMCs, B-cell-depleted T cells, or T cells provided the cDNA or gDNA that made up the material.

Sequencing input: peripheral blood. V and J are TRBV7-2 and TRBJ2-3; possibly TRBD1 for D (6 bases). This clonotype was obtained from a human donor in a cohort sampled during active COVID-19. CDR3 nucleotides: TGTGCCAGCAGCTTAGCACAGGGTACGTTTGGGACAGATACGCAGTATTTT. It specifies CASSLAQGTFGTDTQYF.